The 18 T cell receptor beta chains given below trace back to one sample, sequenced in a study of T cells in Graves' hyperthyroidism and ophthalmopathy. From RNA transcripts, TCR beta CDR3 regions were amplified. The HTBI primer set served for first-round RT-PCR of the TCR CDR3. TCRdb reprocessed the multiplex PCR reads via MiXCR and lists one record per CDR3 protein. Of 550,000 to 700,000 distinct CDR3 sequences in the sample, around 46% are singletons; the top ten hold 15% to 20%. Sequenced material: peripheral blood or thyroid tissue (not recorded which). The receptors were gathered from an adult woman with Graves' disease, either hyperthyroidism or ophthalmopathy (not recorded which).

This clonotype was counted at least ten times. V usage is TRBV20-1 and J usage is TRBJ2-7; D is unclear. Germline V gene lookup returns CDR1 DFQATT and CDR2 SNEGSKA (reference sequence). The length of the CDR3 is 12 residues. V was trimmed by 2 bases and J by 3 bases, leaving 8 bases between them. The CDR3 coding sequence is TGCAGTGCTAGAAAGACCCACTACGAGCAGTACTTC. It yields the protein CSARKTHYEQYF.

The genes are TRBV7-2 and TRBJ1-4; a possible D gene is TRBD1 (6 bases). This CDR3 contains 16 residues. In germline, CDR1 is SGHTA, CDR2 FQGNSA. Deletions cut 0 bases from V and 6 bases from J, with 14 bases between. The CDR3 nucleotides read TGTGCCAGCAGCTTAGCGGGGACATTAATTGATGAAAAACTGTTTTTT. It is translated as CASSLAGTLIDEKLFF.

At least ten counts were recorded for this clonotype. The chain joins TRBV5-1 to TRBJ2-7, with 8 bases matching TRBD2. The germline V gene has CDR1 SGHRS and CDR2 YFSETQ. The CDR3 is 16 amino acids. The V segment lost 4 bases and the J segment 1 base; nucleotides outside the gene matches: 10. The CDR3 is CASSHLSGRVSYEQYF. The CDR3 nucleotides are TGCGCCAGCAGCCACTTGAGCGGGAGAGTATCCTACGAGCAGTACTTC.

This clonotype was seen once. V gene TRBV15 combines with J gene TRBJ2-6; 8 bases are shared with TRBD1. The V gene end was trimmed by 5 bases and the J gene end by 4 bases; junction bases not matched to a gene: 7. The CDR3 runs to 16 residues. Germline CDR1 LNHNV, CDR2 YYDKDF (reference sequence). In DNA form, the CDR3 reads TGTGCCACCAGCTCGCGGACAGGGCGCGGGGCCAACGTCCTGACTTTC. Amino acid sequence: CATSSRTGRGANVLTF.

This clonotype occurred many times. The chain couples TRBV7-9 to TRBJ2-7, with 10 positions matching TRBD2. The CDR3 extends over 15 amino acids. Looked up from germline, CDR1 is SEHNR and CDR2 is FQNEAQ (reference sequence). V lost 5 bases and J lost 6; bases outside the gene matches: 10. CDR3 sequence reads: CASSPRRTSGTEQYF. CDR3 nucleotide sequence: TGTGCCAGCAGCCCGAGGCGGACTAGCGGCACCGAGCAGTACTTC.

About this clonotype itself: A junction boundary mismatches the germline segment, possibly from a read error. The CDR3 here is CATSSLGSTGELFF. The CDR3 DNA is TGTGCCACCAGTAGCCTCGGGAGTACCGGGGAGCTGTTTTTT. J is TRBJ2-2 and V is TRBV10-3, with D perhaps TRBD2 (6 bases). Germline CDR1 is ENHRY and CDR2 is SYGVKD. The CDR3 runs to 14 residues.

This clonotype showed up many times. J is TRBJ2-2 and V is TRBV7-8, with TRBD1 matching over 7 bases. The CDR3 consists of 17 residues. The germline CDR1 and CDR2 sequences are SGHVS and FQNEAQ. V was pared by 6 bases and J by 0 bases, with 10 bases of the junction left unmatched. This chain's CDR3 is CASRPRQGSTNTGELFF. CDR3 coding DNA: TGTGCCAGCAGACCAAGACAGGGATCTACGAACACCGGGGAGCTGTTTTTT.

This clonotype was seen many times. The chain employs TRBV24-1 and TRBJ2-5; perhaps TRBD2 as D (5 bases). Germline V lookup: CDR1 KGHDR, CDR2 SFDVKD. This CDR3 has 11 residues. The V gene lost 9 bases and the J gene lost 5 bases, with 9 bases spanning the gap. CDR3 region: CATPGEETQYF. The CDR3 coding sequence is TGTGCCACCCCCGGGGAGGAGACCCAGTACTTC.

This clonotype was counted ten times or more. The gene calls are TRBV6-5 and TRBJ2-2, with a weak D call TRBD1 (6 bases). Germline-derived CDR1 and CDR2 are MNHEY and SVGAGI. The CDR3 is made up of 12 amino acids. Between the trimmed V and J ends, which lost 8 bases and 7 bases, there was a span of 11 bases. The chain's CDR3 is CASRRGIGELFF. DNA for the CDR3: TGTGCCAGCCGCAGGGGTATCGGGGAGCTGTTTTTT.

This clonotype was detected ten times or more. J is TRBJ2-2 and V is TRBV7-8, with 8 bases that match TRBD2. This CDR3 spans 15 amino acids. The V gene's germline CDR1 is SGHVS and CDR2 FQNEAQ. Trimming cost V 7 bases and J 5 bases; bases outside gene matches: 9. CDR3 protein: CASNYIAGWTGELFF. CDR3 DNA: TGTGCCAGCAACTATATAGCGGGGTGGACCGGGGAGCTGTTTTTT.

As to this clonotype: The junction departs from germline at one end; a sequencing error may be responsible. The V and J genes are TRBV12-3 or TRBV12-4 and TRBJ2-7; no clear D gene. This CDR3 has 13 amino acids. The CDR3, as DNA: TGTGCCAGCAGTTTAGGCCGTTTTTTGGGTAGAAACTTC. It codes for CASSLGRFLGRNF.

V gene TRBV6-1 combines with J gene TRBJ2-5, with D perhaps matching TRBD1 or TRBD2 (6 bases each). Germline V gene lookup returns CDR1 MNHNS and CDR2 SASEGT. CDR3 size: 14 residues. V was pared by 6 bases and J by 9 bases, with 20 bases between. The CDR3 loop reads CASSQTGGGQPQYF. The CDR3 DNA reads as TGTGCCAGCAGCCAGACCGGGGGCGGACAGCCCCAGTACTTC.

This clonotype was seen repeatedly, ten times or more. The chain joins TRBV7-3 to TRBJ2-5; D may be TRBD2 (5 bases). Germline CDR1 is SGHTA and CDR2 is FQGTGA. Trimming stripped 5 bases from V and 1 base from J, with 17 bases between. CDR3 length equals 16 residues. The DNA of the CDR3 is TGTGCCAGCAGCCCAGTGGCTACCGGGGTCCAAGAGACCCAGTACTTC. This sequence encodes CASSPVATGVQETQYF.

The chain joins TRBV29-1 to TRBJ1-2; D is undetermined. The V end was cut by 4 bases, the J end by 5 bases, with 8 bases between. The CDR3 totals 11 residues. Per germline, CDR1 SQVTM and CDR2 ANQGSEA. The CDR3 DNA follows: TGCAGCGTTGTCGGCCCTTATGGCTACACCTTC. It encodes CSVVGPYGYTF.

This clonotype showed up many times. CDR3 sequence reads: CSATKSNQPQHF. For the CDR3, the DNA is TGCAGTGCTACCAAAAGCAATCAGCCCCAGCATTTT. The rearrangement links TRBV20-1 to TRBJ1-5; no clear D. The germline gives CDR1 DFQATT, CDR2 SNEGSKA (reference sequence). This CDR3 has 12 amino acids. V was shortened by 4 bases and J by 1 base, with 5 bases between the two germline ends.

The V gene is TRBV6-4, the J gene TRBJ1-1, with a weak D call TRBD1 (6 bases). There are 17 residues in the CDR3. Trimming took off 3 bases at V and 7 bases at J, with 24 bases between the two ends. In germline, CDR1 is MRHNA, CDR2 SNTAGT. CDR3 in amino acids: CASSELALTGGRGEAFF. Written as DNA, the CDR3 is TGTGCCAGCAGTGAGCTCGCGCTTACGGGGGGCAGGGGTGAAGCTTTCTTT.

The CDR3 nucleotides are TGTGCCTGGCAACTTCAGGGCCAGCTGTTTTTT. Protein: CAWQLQGQLFF. The J gene is TRBJ2-2, the V gene TRBV30; possibly TRBD1 for D (5 bases). The ends were cut back, 5 bases at V and 12 bases at J, with 13 bases in the middle. The CDR3 has 11 amino acids. Germline loops: CDR1 GTSNPN, CDR2 SVGIG (reference sequence).

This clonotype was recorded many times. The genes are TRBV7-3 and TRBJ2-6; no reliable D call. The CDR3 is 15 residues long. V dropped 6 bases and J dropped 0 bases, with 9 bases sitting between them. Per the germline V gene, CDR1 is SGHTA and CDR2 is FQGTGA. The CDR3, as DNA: TGTGCCAGCAGGCCCCCCGGCTCTGGGGCCAACGTCCTGACTTTC. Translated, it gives CASRPPGSGANVLTF.